The TCR beta chain described here comes from a study of radiotherapy plus CTLA-4 blockade in lung cancer. Looking at the study overall: Of the patients, around 17% showed objective responses and more than 30% attained disease control.

On this clone: As yet, its antigen is unknown.

Assay: immunoSEQ multiplex PCR; the TCRdb copy retains only in-frame clones and omits some. Here the sample spans tens of thousands of clones, around three quarters being singletons. Focal radiation was given together with CTLA-4 blockade (ipilimumab) to patients with chemo-refractory metastatic non-small-cell lung cancer. Broader study findings: Tumor-origin TCR clones grew in blood after radiotherapy plus ipilimumab.

Germline CDR1 and CDR2: MNHEY and SVGAGI. The CDR3 sequence is 15 residues long. Trimming at V came to 7 bases and at J to 4 bases, leaving 4 bases not matched to a gene. The source material was peripheral blood, sampled from a patient treated with radiotherapy plus ipilimumab. This receptor was taken from a human donor with non-small cell lung cancer who had a complete response to radiotherapy plus ipilimumab. The chain couples TRBV6-5 to TRBJ2-2; 12 bases align to TRBD1. The CDR3 nucleotides are TGTGCCAGCAACTGGGACAGGGGGCGCACCGGGGAGCTGTTTTTT. As protein: CASNWDRGRTGELFF.